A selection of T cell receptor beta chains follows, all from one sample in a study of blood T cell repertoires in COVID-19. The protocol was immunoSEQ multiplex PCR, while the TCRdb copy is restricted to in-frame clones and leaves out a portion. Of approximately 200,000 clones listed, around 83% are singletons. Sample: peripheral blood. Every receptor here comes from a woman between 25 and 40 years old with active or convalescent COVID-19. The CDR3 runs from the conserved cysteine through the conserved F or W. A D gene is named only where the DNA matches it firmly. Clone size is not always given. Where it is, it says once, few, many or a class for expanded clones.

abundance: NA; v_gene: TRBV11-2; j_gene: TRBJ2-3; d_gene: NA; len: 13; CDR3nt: TGTGCCAGCAGCTTAGATATCGGAGATACGCAGTATTTT; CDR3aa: CASSLDIGDTQYF
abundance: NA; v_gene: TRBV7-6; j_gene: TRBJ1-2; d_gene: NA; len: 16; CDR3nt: TGTGCCAGCAGCCCAACATCTGGACAGCTTAACTATGGCTACACCTTC; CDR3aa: CASSPTSGQLNYGYTF
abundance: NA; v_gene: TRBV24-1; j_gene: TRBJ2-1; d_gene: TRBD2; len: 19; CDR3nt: TGTGCCACCAGTGATTCGGGCTTAGCGGGAGAGGGCTCCTACAATGAGCAGTTCTTC; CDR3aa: CATSDSGLAGEGSYNEQFF
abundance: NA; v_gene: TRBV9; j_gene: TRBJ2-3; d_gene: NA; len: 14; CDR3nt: TGTGCCAGCAGCCCCCTTAGGGGCTCAGATACGCAGTATTTT; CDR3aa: CASSPLRGSDTQYF
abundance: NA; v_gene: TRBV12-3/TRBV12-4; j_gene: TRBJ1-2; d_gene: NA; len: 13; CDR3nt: TGTGCCAGCAGTTTAAGGGGCTTCTCTGGCTACACCTTC; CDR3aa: CASSLRGFSGYTF
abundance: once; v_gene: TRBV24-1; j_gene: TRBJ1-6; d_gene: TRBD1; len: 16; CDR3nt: TGTGCCACCAGTCCCTCGGGACAGGGAACCTATTCACCCCTCCACTTT; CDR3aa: CATSPSGQGTYSPLHF
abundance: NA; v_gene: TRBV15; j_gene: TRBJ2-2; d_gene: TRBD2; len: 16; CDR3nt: TGTGCCACCAGCAAGGGTGCTAGCGGTTACACCGGGGAGCTGTTTTTT; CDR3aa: CATSKGASGYTGELFF
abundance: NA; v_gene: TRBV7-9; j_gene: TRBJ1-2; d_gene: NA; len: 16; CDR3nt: TGTGCCAGCAGCTTCGGAGACGGGAGCAATCTATATGGCTACACCTTC; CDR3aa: CASSFGDGSNLYGYTF
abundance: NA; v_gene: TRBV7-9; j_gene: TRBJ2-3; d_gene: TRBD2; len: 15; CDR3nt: TGTGCCAGCAGCTTAAGCTTAGCGGGAACAGATACGCAGTATTTT; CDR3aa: CASSLSLAGTDTQYF
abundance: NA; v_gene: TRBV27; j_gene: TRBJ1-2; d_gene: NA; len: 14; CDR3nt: TGTGCCAGCAGTTTAGGCCCAGGGTACTATGGCTACACCTTC; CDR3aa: CASSLGPGYYGYTF
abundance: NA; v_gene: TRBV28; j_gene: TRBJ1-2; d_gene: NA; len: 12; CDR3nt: TGTGCCAGCAATAACAACAACTATGGCTACACCTTC; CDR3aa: CASNNNNYGYTF
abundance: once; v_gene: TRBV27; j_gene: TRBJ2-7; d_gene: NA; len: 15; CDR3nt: TGTGCCAGCAGCCTGGCCGGGACTCGATTATACGAGCAGTACTTC; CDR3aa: CASSLAGTRLYEQYF
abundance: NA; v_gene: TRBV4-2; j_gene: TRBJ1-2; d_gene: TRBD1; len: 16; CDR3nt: TGTGCCAGCAGCCAAGATGCAGGGGGCACCTCCTATGGCTACACCTTC; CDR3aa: CASSQDAGGTSYGYTF
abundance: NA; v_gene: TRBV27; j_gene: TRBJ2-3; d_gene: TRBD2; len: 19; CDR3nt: TGTGCCAGCAGTTCACAAGGACTAGCGGGAGGCCGCGGGGCAGATACGCAGTATTTT; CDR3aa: CASSSQGLAGGRGADTQYF
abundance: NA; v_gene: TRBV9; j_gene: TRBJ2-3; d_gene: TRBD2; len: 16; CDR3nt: TGTGCCAGCAGCGAACTAGCGGGGGGGGCCACAGATACGCAGTATTTT; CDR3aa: CASSELAGGATDTQYF
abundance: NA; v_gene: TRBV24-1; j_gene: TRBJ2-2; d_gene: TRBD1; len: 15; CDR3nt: TGTGCCACCAAAAAGGGACAGGGAAGTACCGGGGAGCTGTTTTTT; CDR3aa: CATKKGQGSTGELFF
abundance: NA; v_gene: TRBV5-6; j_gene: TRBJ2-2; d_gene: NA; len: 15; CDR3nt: TGTGCCAGCAAAGGCAGGCAATCCGGGGGAGGGGAGCTGTTTTTT; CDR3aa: CASKGRQSGGGELFF
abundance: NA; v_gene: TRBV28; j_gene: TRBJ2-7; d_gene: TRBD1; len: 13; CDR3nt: TGTGCCAGCAGCCCCGCAGGGGGCGATTGGCAGTACTTC; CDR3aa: CASSPAGGDWQYF
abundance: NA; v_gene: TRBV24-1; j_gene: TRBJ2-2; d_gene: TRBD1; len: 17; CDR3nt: TGTGCCACCAGTGATTTGGGGGGACAGACTAACACCGGGGAGCTGTTTTTT; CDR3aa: CATSDLGGQTNTGELFF
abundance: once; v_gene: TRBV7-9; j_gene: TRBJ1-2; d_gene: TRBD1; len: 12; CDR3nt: TGTGCCAGCAGCCGGACAGGGGTTGGCTACACCTTC; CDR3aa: CASSRTGVGYTF
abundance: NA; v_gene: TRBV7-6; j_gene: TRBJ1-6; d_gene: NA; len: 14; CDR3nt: TGTGCCAGCAGCTTAGCGCAACAAAATTCACCCCTCCACTTT; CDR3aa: CASSLAQQNSPLHF
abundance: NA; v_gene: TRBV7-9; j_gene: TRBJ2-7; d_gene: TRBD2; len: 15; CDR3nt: TGTGCCAGCAGCTTGACGGGGGACTATCAGGGCGAGCAGTACTTC; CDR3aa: CASSLTGDYQGEQYF
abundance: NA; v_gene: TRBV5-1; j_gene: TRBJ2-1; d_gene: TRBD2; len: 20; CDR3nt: TGCGCCAGCAGCTTGGGACTAGCGGGAGGCACCACGAGCTCCTACAATGAGCAGTTCTTC; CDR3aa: CASSLGLAGGTTSSYNEQFF
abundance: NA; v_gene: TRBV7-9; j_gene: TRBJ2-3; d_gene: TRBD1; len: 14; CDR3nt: TGTGCCACTTCTGGACAGGGTAGCACAGATACGCAGTATTTT; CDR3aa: CATSGQGSTDTQYF
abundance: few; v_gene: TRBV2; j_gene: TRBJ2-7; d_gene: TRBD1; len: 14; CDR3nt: TGTGCCAGCAGTGAAACAGGGGCCTCCTACGAGCAGTACTTC; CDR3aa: CASSETGASYEQYF
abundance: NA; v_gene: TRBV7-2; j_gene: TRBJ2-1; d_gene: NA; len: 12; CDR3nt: TGTGCCAGCAGGGGGGCGGGTCATGAGCAGTTCTTC; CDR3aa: CASRGAGHEQFF
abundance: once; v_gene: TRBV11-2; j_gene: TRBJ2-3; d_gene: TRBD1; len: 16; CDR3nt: TGTGCCAGCAGCCCTAGACAGGGATATGTTACAGATACGCAGTATTTT; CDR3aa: CASSPRQGYVTDTQYF
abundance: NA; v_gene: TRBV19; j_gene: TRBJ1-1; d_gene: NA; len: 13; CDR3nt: TGTGCCAGTAGTATAGATAAGGGGCCTGAAGCTTTCTTT; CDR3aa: CASSIDKGPEAFF
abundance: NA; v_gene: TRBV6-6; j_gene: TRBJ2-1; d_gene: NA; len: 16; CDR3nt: TGTGCCAGCAGTTACTGGCAGGGTAGCCCGTACAATGAGCAGTTCTTC; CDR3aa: CASSYWQGSPYNEQFF
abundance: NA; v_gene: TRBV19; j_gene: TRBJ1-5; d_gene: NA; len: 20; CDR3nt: TGTGCCAGTAGTACCGCCGGAGGGCGGCGGTCCTCCTTTACGAATCAGCCCCAGCATTTT; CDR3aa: CASSTAGGRRSSFTNQPQHF
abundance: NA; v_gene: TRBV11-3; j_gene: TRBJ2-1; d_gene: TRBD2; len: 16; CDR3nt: TGTGCCAGCAGCTTAGAAGGGACTAGCGGATACAATGAGCAGTTCTTC; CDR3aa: CASSLEGTSGYNEQFF
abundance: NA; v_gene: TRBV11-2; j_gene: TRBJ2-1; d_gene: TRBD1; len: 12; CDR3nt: TGTGCCAGCAGCCTAGACAGGGTGGGTCAGTTCTTC; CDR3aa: CASSLDRVGQFF
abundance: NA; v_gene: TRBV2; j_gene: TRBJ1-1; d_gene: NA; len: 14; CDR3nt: TGTGCCAGCTTCTCCGGCAGGATGAACACTGAAGCTTTCTTT; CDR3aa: CASFSGRMNTEAFF
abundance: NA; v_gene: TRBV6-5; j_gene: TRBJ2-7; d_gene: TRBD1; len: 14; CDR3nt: TGTGCCAGCAGCGGGCGGGACAGGGGGCTTGAGCAGTACTTC; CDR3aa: CASSGRDRGLEQYF
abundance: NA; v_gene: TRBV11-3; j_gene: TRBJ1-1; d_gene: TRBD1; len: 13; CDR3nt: TGTGCCAGCAGCTTCGGGACAGACACTGAAGCTTTCTTT; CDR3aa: CASSFGTDTEAFF
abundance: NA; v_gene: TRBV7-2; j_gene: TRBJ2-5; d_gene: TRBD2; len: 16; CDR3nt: TGTGCCAGCAGCTTTACTAGCGGGGGAATACAAGAGACCCAGTACTTC; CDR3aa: CASSFTSGGIQETQYF
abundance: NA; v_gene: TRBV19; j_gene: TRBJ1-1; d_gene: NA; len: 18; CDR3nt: TGTGCCAGTAGTATAGCTGTCCCGATACTCTCCATGAACACTGAAGCTTTCTTT; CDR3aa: CASSIAVPILSMNTEAFF
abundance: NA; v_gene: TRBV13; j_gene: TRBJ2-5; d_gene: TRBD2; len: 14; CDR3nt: TGTGCCAGCACACTAGCGGGAGGGCCGGAGACCCAGTACTTC; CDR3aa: CASTLAGGPETQYF
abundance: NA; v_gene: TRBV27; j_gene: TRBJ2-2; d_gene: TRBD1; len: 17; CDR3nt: TGTGCCAGCAGTTTACGGCCGGACAGGGGGCTCGTCGGGGAGCTGTTTTTT; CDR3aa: CASSLRPDRGLVGELFF
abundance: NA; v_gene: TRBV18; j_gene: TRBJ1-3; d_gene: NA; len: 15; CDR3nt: TGTGCCAGCTCACCACTGGAGGGTCGTGGAAACACCATATATTTT; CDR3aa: CASSPLEGRGNTIYF
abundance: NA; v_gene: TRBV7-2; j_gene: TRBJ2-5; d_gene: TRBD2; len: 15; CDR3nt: TGTGCCAGCAGCTACGGACTAGCGGGGGCGGAGACCCAGTACTTC; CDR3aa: CASSYGLAGAETQYF
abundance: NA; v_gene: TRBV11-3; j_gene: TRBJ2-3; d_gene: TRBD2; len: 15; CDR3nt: TGTGCCAGCGGACCGGGACTAGCGTCCACAGATACGCAGTATTTT; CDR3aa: CASGPGLASTDTQYF
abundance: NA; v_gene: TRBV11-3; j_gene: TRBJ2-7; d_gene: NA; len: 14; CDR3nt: TGTGCCAGCAGCTTAGGGTTTGCGGCCTACGAGCAGTACTTC; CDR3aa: CASSLGFAAYEQYF
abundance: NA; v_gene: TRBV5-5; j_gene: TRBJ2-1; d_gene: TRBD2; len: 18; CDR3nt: TGTGCCAGCAGCTTGTTTACTAGCGGGGGGAGCTCCTACAATGAGCAGTTCTTC; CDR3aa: CASSLFTSGGSSYNEQFF
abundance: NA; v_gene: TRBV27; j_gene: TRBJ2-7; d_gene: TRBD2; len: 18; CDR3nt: TGTGCCAGCAGTTTACGGAGTCTAGCGGGAGGTAGCTCCTACGAGCAGTACTTC; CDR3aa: CASSLRSLAGGSSYEQYF
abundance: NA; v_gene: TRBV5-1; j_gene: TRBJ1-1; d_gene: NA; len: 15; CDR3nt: TGCGCCAGCAGCTTAAATCGGATCGGAGGGACTGAAGCTTTCTTT; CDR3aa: CASSLNRIGGTEAFF
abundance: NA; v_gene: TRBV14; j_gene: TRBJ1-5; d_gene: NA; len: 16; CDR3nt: TGTGCCAGCAGCCAAGCCGGGGGTGATAGCAATCAGCCCCAGCATTTT; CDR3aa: CASSQAGGDSNQPQHF
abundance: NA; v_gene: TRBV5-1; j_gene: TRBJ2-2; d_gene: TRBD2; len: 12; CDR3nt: TGCGCCACCCAGCGGGACCACGGGGAGCTGTTTTTT; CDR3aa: CATQRDHGELFF
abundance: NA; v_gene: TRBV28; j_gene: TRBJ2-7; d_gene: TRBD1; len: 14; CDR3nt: TGTGCCAGCAGAGGGACAGGTTCAACTCCGTCGCAGTACTTC; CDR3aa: CASRGTGSTPSQYF
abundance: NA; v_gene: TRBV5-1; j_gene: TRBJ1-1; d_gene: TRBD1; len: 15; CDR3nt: TGCGCCAGCAGCTTGACAGGGGATGCGGCCACTGAAGCTTTCTTT; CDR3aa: CASSLTGDAATEAFF
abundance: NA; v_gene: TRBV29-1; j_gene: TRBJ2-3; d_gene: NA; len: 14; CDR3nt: TGCAGCGTTGAACACGGATTCGGGACAGATACGCAGTATTTT; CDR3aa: CSVEHGFGTDTQYF
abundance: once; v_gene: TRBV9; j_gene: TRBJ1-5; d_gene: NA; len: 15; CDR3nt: TGTGCCAGCAGCCCTACAGGGTATAGCAATCAGCCCCAGCATTTT; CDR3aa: CASSPTGYSNQPQHF
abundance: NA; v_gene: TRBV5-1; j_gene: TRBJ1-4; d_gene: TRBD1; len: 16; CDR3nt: TGCGCCAGCAGCTCCGGACAGGGTCCAACTAATGAAAAACTGTTTTTT; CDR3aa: CASSSGQGPTNEKLFF
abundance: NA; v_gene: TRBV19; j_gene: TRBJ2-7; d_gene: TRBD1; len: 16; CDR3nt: TGTGCCAGTAGTATTTCTGTCGGGACAGGGGGCTACGAGCAGTACTTC; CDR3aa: CASSISVGTGGYEQYF
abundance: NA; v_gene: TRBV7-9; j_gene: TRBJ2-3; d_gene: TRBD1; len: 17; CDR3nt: TGTGCCAGCAGCCTAGGACCACAGGACAGGGCTTTGGATACGCAGTATTTT; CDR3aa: CASSLGPQDRALDTQYF
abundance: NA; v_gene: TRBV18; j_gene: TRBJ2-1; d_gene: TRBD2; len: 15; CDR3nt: TGTGCCAGCTCACCCGTAGCGGGGCCCTACAATGAGCAGTTCTTC; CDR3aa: CASSPVAGPYNEQFF
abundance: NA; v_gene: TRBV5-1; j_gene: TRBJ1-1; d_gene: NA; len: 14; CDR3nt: TGCGCCAGCAGCTTACAGTACATGAACACTGAAGCTTTCTTT; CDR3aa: CASSLQYMNTEAFF
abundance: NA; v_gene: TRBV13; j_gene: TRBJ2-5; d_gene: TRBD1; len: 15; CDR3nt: TGTGCCAGCAGCTCCGGACAGGGTGCCCAAGAGACCCAGTACTTC; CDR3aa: CASSSGQGAQETQYF
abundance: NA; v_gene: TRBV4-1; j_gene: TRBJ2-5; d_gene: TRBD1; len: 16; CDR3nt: TGCGCCAGCAGCCAAGATCCGCCAGGGGGTTTGGAGACCCAGTACTTC; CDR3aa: CASSQDPPGGLETQYF